These T cell receptor beta chains were read from a single sample in a study of blood T cell repertoires in COVID-19. Clones were sequenced by immunoSEQ multiplex PCR, and TCRdb holds only the in-frame ones, with some missing. The data show roughly 460,000 clones, with about 90% seen just once and approximately 0.92% held by the top ten. The sequenced material came from peripheral blood. These receptors originate from a man younger than 30 with COVID-19, enrolled during active disease. Each CDR3 is given with its conserved first and last residue. A D gene is named only where the DNA matches it firmly. The size entry is marked missing in some rows and otherwise reads once, few, many or a size class.

j_call: TRBJ2-7
d_call: .
cdr3_length: 14
clone_size: .
v_call: TRBV4-1
cdr3_aa: CASSQRVLNDEQYF
cdr3_nt: TGCGCCAGCAGCCAACGAGTCTTAAATGACGAGCAGTACTTC

j_call: TRBJ2-1
d_call: .
cdr3_length: 12
clone_size: few
v_call: TRBV15
cdr3_aa: CATSRVNNEQFF
cdr3_nt: TGTGCCACCAGCAGAGTTAACAATGAGCAGTTCTTC

j_call: TRBJ1-1
d_call: TRBD1
cdr3_length: 11
clone_size: .
v_call: TRBV20-1
cdr3_aa: CSASQGGEAFF
cdr3_nt: TGCAGTGCTAGTCAGGGGGGCGAAGCTTTCTTT

j_call: TRBJ2-5
d_call: TRBD1
cdr3_length: 15
clone_size: .
v_call: TRBV7-9
cdr3_aa: CASSSDRGMAETQYF
cdr3_nt: TGTGCCAGCAGCTCTGACAGGGGGATGGCAGAGACCCAGTACTTC

j_call: TRBJ2-3
d_call: TRBD2
cdr3_length: 14
clone_size: once
v_call: TRBV6-5
cdr3_aa: CASSRGGLADTQYF
cdr3_nt: TGTGCCAGCAGTCGGGGGGGGCTTGCAGATACGCAGTATTTT

j_call: TRBJ1-6
d_call: .
cdr3_length: 14
clone_size: .
v_call: TRBV9
cdr3_aa: CASSVVAEGSPLHF
cdr3_nt: TGTGCCAGCAGCGTAGTGGCAGAGGGATCACCCCTCCACTTT

j_call: TRBJ2-1
d_call: TRBD2
cdr3_length: 17
clone_size: .
v_call: TRBV6-2/TRBV6-3
cdr3_aa: CASSDTGTSGSRNEQFF
cdr3_nt: TGTGCCAGCAGTGATACCGGGACTAGCGGGAGTAGGAATGAGCAGTTCTTC

j_call: TRBJ2-3
d_call: .
cdr3_length: 18
clone_size: .
v_call: TRBV15
cdr3_aa: CATSRDAPWTASTDTQYF
cdr3_nt: TGTGCCACCAGCAGAGATGCCCCCTGGACAGCGAGCACAGATACGCAGTATTTT

j_call: TRBJ2-7
d_call: .
cdr3_length: 11
clone_size: .
v_call: TRBV6-6
cdr3_aa: CASSIGQAQYF
cdr3_nt: TGTGCCAGCAGTATCGGTCAGGCGCAGTACTTC

j_call: TRBJ1-1
d_call: .
cdr3_length: 12
clone_size: .
v_call: TRBV10-1
cdr3_aa: CASSGQHTEAFF
cdr3_nt: TGCGCCAGCAGTGGACAGCACACTGAAGCTTTCTTT

j_call: TRBJ2-2
d_call: .
cdr3_length: 17
clone_size: few
v_call: TRBV28
cdr3_aa: CASSTSGHLPNTGELFF
cdr3_nt: TGTGCCAGCAGTACCTCGGGACACCTGCCGAACACCGGGGAGCTGTTTTTT

j_call: TRBJ1-3
d_call: TRBD1
cdr3_length: 13
clone_size: once
v_call: TRBV3-1/TRBV3-2
cdr3_aa: CASSNRGTNTIYF
cdr3_nt: TGTGCCAGCAGCAACAGGGGTACAAACACCATATATTTT

j_call: TRBJ2-3
d_call: .
cdr3_length: 15
clone_size: .
v_call: TRBV5-5
cdr3_aa: CASSFHGGQEDTQYF
cdr3_nt: TGTGCCAGCAGCTTTCACGGGGGGCAGGAAGATACGCAGTATTTT

j_call: TRBJ2-7
d_call: TRBD1
cdr3_length: 14
clone_size: .
v_call: TRBV6-1
cdr3_aa: CASSEHRGTYEQYF
cdr3_nt: TGTGCCAGCAGTGAACACAGGGGGACCTACGAGCAGTACTTC

j_call: TRBJ2-1
d_call: .
cdr3_length: 16
clone_size: .
v_call: TRBV5-1
cdr3_aa: CASNRVGASSYNEQFF
cdr3_nt: TGCGCCAGCAACCGGGTGGGGGCTAGCTCCTACAATGAGCAGTTCTTC

j_call: TRBJ2-5
d_call: TRBD1
cdr3_length: 15
clone_size: .
v_call: TRBV9
cdr3_aa: CASSVDRGPQETQYF
cdr3_nt: TGTGCCAGCAGCGTAGACAGGGGGCCACAAGAGACCCAGTACTTC

j_call: TRBJ2-1
d_call: TRBD2
cdr3_length: 16
clone_size: .
v_call: TRBV3-1/TRBV3-2
cdr3_aa: CASSQEGGGPFMEQFF
cdr3_nt: TGTGCCAGCAGCCAAGAGGGGGGGGGTCCTTTTATGGAGCAGTTCTTC

j_call: TRBJ1-4
d_call: .
cdr3_length: 15
clone_size: .
v_call: TRBV4-1
cdr3_aa: CASSQGEGGWEKLFF
cdr3_nt: TGCGCCAGCAGCCAAGGCGAGGGCGGTTGGGAAAAACTGTTTTTT

j_call: TRBJ1-3
d_call: .
cdr3_length: 16
clone_size: .
v_call: TRBV11-2
cdr3_aa: CASSTTMGLSGNTIYF
cdr3_nt: TGTGCCAGCAGCACTACGATGGGACTCTCTGGAAACACCATATATTTT

j_call: TRBJ1-2
d_call: .
cdr3_length: 17
clone_size: .
v_call: TRBV5-3
cdr3_aa: CARSLKAEPTEIYGYTF
cdr3_nt: TGTGCCAGAAGCTTGAAGGCAGAGCCCACAGAAATCTATGGCTACACCTTC

j_call: TRBJ2-1
d_call: .
cdr3_length: 12
clone_size: .
v_call: TRBV12-3/TRBV12-4
cdr3_aa: CASSLAPYEQFF
cdr3_nt: TGTGCCAGCAGCCTAGCCCCCTATGAGCAGTTCTTC

j_call: TRBJ2-3
d_call: TRBD2
cdr3_length: 16
clone_size: .
v_call: TRBV3-1/TRBV3-2
cdr3_aa: CASSTYSGYGTDTQYF
cdr3_nt: TGTGCCAGCAGCACATATAGCGGGTATGGCACAGATACGCAGTATTTT

j_call: TRBJ2-7
d_call: TRBD1
cdr3_length: 18
clone_size: .
v_call: TRBV7-2
cdr3_aa: CASSLARTGGINSYEQYF
cdr3_nt: TGTGCCAGCAGCTTAGCCCGGACAGGGGGAATAAATTCCTACGAGCAGTACTTC

j_call: TRBJ2-7
d_call: .
cdr3_length: 13
clone_size: .
v_call: TRBV19
cdr3_aa: CASSWGVTYEQYF
cdr3_nt: TGTGCCAGTAGTTGGGGGGTGACCTACGAGCAGTACTTC

j_call: TRBJ2-1
d_call: TRBD2
cdr3_length: 16
clone_size: .
v_call: TRBV7-3
cdr3_aa: CASSPRGSGSSNEQFF
cdr3_nt: TGTGCCAGCAGCCCCCGGGGAAGCGGGAGCTCCAATGAGCAGTTCTTC